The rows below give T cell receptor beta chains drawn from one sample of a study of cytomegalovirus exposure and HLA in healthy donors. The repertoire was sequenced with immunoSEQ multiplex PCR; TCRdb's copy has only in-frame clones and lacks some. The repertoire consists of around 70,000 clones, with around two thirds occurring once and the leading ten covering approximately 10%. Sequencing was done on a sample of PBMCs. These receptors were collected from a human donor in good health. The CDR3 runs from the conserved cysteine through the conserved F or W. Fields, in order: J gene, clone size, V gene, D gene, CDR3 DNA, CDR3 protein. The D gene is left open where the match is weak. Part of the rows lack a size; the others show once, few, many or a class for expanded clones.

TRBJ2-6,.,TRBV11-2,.,TGTGCCAGCAGCTTAATAGACAACGTCCTGACTTTC,CASSLIDNVLTF
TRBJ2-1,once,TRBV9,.,TGTGCCAGCAGCGTAACAGGAGTCAATGAGCAGTTCTTC,CASSVTGVNEQFF
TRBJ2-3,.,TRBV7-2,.,TGTGCCAGCAGTTACTGGGGCACGCAGTATTTT,CASSYWGTQYF
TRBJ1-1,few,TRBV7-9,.,TGTGCCAGCAGCTTACAGGGGCTGAACACTGAAGCTTTCTTT,CASSLQGLNTEAFF
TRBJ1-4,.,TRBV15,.,TGTGCCACCAGCAGAGAATCCCGTGCAACTAATGAAAAACTGTTTTTT,CATSRESRATNEKLFF
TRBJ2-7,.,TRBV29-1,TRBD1,TGCAGCGTTGAGGTGACAGGGGCCTACGAGCAGTACTTC,CSVEVTGAYEQYF
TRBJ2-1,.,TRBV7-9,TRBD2,TGTGCCAGCAGCCACGATGGGCTAGCGGGAGTAGTTAAATTGTATGAGCAGTTCTTC,CASSHDGLAGVVKLYEQFF
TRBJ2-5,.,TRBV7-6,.,TGTGCCAGCAGCTTTACAGGGCCTAAAGAGACCCAGTACTTC,CASSFTGPKETQYF
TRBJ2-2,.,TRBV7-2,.,TGTGCCAGCAGCTTTAGGAGGGGATCGAACACCGGGGAGCTGTTTTTT,CASSFRRGSNTGELFF
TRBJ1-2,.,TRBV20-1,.,TGCAGTGCCGGAGGCGCGTATGGCTACACCTTC,CSAGGAYGYTF
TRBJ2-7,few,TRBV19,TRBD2,TGTGCCAGTAGTCCGTGGACTAGCGGGAGTAGGGCCTACGAGCAGTACTTC,CASSPWTSGSRAYEQYF
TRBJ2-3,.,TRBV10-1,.,TGCGCCAGCAGTGATTCCGTAGATACGCAGTATTTT,CASSDSVDTQYF
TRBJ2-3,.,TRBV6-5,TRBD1,TGTGCCGCAGCGAATCCGGGACAGCCGACAGATACGCAGTATTTT,CAAANPGQPTDTQYF
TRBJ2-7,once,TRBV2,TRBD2,TGTGCCAGCAGTCTAGGACTAGCGGGCTCCCTTTACGAGCAGTACTTC,CASSLGLAGSLYEQYF
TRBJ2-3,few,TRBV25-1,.,TGTGCCAGCAACAGCGGGAGCACAGATACGCAGTATTTT,CASNSGSTDTQYF
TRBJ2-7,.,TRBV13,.,TGTGCCAGCAGCTCCGACAGTTACGAGCAGTACTTC,CASSSDSYEQYF
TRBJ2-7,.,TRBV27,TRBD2,TGTGCCAGCAGTTTTAGCGGGGGGGATTACGAGCAGTACTTC,CASSFSGGDYEQYF
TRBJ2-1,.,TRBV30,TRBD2,TGTGCCTGGACTCTTACTAGCGGGAGGATGGGTGAGCAGTTCTTC,CAWTLTSGRMGEQFF
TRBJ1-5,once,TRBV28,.,TGTGCCAGCAGTCAAGGCAAGGTCAGGAGCAATCAGCCCCAGCATTTT,CASSQGKVRSNQPQHF
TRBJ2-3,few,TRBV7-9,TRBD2,TGTGCCAGCAGCTTTCCCCTAGCGGGAGATAGTTATGGCACAGATACGCAGTATTTT,CASSFPLAGDSYGTDTQYF
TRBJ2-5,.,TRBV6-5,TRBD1,TGTGCCAGCAGCCCTGACAGGGTCACTTGGACCCAGTACTTC,CASSPDRVTWTQYF
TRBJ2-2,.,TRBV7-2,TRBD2,TGTGCCAGCAGCTTCCCCGGGGGGAGCACCGGGGAGCTGTTTTTT,CASSFPGGSTGELFF
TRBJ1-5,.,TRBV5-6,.,TGTGCCAGCGGACGAAGCGGGGCAGGCAATCAGCCCCAGCATTTT,CASGRSGAGNQPQHF
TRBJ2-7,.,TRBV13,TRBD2,TGTGCCAGCAGCTTAAGACTAGCGGGAGTAGGGGAGCAGTACTTC,CASSLRLAGVGEQYF
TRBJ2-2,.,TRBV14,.,TGTGCCAGCAGCCAAGCCCGCGCCGGGGAGCTGTTTTTT,CASSQARAGELFF
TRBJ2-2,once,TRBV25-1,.,TGTGCCAGCAGTGAGGGCAGGGGGGTACTTCCCGGGGAGCTGTTTTTT,CASSEGRGVLPGELFF
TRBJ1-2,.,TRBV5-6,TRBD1,TGTGCCAGCAGCTTGACCCCCTCAGGGGGCGCGAACTATGGCTACACCTTC,CASSLTPSGGANYGYTF
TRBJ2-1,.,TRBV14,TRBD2,TGTGCCAGCAGCCAGATCCTAGCGGGAGGGGGGTACAATGAGCAGTTCTTC,CASSQILAGGGYNEQFF
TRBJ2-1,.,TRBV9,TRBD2,TGTGCCAGCAGCGTAGAGGGGCTAGCGGGAGGTAATGAGCAGTTCTTC,CASSVEGLAGGNEQFF
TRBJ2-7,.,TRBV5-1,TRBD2,TGCGCCAGCAGCTGGGGCGGGGGGTACTACGAGCAGTACTTC,CASSWGGGYYEQYF
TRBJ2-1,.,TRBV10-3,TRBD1,TGTGCCGCCCGGGACAGGGAATCCCTAGTGGATGAGCAGTTCTTC,CAARDRESLVDEQFF
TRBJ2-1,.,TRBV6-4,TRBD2,TGTGCCAGCAGTGCGGGAGGCCCTCCCTACAATGAGCAGTTCTTC,CASSAGGPPYNEQFF
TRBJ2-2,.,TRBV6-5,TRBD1,TGTGCCAGCAGTTATTCCCCCACAGGGGGCCCCGGGGAGCTGTTTTTT,CASSYSPTGGPGELFF
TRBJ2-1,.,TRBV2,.,TGTGCCAGCAGTTATAGCCCTGTTGTGAATGAGCAGTTCTTC,CASSYSPVVNEQFF
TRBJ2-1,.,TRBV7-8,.,TGTGCCAGCAGCTTATCAGGGATAGGGCAGTTCTTC,CASSLSGIGQFF
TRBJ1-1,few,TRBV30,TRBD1,TGTGCCTGGAGCCACCAGGGACAGAGCTTATCTGAAGCTTTCTTT,CAWSHQGQSLSEAFF
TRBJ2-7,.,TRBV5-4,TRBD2,TGTGCCAGCAGCTTGGGCCTAGCGGAAACCTACGAGCAGTACTTC,CASSLGLAETYEQYF
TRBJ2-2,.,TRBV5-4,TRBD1,TGTGCCAGCAGCACCACAGGGGGCGGCAGGACCGGGGAGCTGTTTTTT,CASSTTGGGRTGELFF
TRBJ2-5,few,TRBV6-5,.,TGTGCCAGCACCAGAGTGGGAGGTGGAGAGACCCAGTACTTC,CASTRVGGGETQYF
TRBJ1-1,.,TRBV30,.,TGTGCCGGTCAAGGGGCTACAGCTTTCTTT,CAGQGATAFF
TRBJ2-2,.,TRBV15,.,TGTGCCACCAGCAGAGCAGGCTTAACCCAAAGCACCGGGGAGCTGTTTTTT,CATSRAGLTQSTGELFF
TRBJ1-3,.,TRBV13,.,TGTGCCAGCAGCCTGAGCGTCTCTGGAAACACCATATATTTT,CASSLSVSGNTIYF
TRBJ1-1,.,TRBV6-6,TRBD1,TGTGCCAGCAGTTACGACAGGGGGACTGAAGCTTTCTTT,CASSYDRGTEAFF
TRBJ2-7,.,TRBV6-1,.,TGTGCCAGCAGTCGGACAGTCTACGAGCAGTACTTC,CASSRTVYEQYF
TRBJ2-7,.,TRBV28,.,TGTGCCAGCAGTTTACACACGGCTAGCTCCTACGAGCAGTACTTC,CASSLHTASSYEQYF
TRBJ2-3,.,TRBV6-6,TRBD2,TGTGCCAGCAGTCGTATAGCGGGATCCGATACGCAGTATTTT,CASSRIAGSDTQYF
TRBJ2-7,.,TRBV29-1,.,TGCAGCGTTGAAGAGCAGGGCTACGAGCAGTACTTC,CSVEEQGYEQYF
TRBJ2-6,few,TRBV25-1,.,TGTGCCAGCACAGGGACTGGGGCCAACGTCCTGACTTTC,CASTGTGANVLTF
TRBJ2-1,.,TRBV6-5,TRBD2,TGTGCCAGCAGCCGACTAGCGGGAGTCATAAATGAGCAGTTCTTC,CASSRLAGVINEQFF
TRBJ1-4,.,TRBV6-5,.,TGTGCCAGCAGTTACCAGGGGACGGAAAAACTGTTTTTT,CASSYQGTEKLFF
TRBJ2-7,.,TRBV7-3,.,TGTGCCAGCAGCCTTTCAGCTGGAGGGGCAAACGAGCAGTACTTC,CASSLSAGGANEQYF
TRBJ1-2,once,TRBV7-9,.,TGTGCCAGCAGCCCGGGGGGCAGCCCGAACTATGGCTACACCTTC,CASSPGGSPNYGYTF
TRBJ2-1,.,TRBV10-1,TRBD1,TGCGCCAGCAGCCCCTCCGAGGGGGCTGACAATGAGCAGTTCTTC,CASSPSEGADNEQFF
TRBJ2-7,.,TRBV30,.,TGTGCCTGGGGGGACATCCCCTACGAGCAGTACTTC,CAWGDIPYEQYF
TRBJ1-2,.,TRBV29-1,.,TGCAGCGCCGGGACTTCATATGGCTACACCTTC,CSAGTSYGYTF
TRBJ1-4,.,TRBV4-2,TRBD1,TGTGCCAGCAGGACAGGGGGCACAACTAATGAAAAACTGTTTTTT,CASRTGGTTNEKLFF
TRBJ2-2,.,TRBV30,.,TGTGCCTGGGGGACATCAAACACCGGGGAGCTGTTTTTT,CAWGTSNTGELFF
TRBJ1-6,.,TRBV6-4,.,TGTGCCAGCAAGGAGGAGGACAGCAATAATTCACCCCTCCACTTT,CASKEEDSNNSPLHF